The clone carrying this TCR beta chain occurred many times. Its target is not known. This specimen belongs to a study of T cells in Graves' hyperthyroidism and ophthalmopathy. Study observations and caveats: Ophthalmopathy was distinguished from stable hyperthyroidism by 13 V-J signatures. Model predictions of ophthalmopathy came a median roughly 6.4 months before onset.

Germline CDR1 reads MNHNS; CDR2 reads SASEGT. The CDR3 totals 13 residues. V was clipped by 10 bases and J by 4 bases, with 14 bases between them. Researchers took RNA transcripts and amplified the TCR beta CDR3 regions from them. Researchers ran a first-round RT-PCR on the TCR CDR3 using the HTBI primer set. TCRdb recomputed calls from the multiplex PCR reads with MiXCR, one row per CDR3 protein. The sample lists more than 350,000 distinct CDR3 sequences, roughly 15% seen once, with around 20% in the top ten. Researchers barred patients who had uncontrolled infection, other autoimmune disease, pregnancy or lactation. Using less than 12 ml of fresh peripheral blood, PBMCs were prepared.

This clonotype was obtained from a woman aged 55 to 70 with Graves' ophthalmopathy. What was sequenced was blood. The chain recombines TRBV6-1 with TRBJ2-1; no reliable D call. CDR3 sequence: CATLSRTYNEQFF. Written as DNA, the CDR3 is TGTGCCACCCTCTCGCGTACTTACAATGAGCAGTTCTTC.